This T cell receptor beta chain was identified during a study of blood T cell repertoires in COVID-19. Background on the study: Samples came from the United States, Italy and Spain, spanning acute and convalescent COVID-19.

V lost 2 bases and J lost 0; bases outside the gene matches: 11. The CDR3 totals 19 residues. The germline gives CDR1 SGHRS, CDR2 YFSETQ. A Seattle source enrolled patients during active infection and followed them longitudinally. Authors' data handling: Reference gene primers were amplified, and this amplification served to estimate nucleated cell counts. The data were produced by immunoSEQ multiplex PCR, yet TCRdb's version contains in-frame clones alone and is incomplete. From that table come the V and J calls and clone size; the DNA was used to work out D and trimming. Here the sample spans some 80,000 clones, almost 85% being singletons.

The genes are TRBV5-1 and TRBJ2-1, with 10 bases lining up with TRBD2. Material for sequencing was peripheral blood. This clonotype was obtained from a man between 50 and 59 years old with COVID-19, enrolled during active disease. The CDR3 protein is CASSFTASGRLASYNEQFF. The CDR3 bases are TGCGCCAGCAGCTTTACGGCTAGCGGGAGATTGGCCTCCTACAATGAGCAGTTCTTC.